Each of the 5 T cell receptor beta chains below was sequenced from the same sample in a study of T cell changes during pregnancy in multiple sclerosis. Assay: immunoSEQ multiplex PCR; the TCRdb copy retains only in-frame clones and omits some. Among tens of thousands of clones listed, 85% to 95% were seen once. The source material was peripheral blood, sampled in the third trimester of pregnancy. All receptors come from a female donor in good health, enrolled as a control in a pregnancy study.

V usage is TRBV19 and J usage is TRBJ2-7; TRBD2 might be the D (6 bases). V shed 11 bases and J shed 3 bases, with 17 bases lying between them. The germline V gene has CDR1 LNHDA and CDR2 SQIVND (reference sequence). CDR3 length: 13 residues. The CDR3 is CAALSNGSYEQYF. CDR3 DNA: TGTGCCGCTCTATCCAACGGGAGCTACGAGCAGTACTTC.

This chain uses TRBV6-5 with TRBJ1-4, with 7 bases identical to TRBD1. This CDR3 is 16 amino acids long. J lost 2 bases, V lost 4 bases, and 7 bases had no gene match. CDR1 MNHEY and CDR2 SVGAGI come from the germline V gene. CDR3 loop: CASSSSGRGTNEKLFF. CDR3 coding DNA: TGTGCCAGCAGTTCCTCAGGCAGGGGGACTAATGAAAAACTGTTTTTT.

V is TRBV15 and J is TRBJ1-4, with D hard to call. Germline V gene lookup returns CDR1 LNHNV and CDR2 YYDKDF (reference sequence). V was shortened by 6 bases and J by 7 bases, with 15 bases between the two germline ends. This CDR3 has 14 amino acids. The CDR3 loop is CATSRPSEGEKLFF. The CDR3 DNA sequence: TGTGCCACCAGTAGGCCTTCGGAGGGTGAAAAACTGTTTTTT.

This chain connects TRBV4-3 to TRBJ1-2; D is uncertain. This CDR3 region has 14 residues. Trimming cost V 1 base and J 5 bases, with 11 bases left between them. From germline, CDR1 is LGHNA and CDR2 YSLEER. CDR3 sequence reads: CASSQALLSYGYTF. CDR3 nucleotide sequence: TGCGCCAGCAGCCAAGCTCTCCTTTCTTATGGCTACACCTTC.

The chain uses TRBV6-5 and TRBJ2-7, with 11 bases fitting TRBD2. Germline trimming cut 7 bases from V and 4 bases from J; bases unmatched to any gene: 9. Germline V CDR1 and CDR2: MNHEY, SVGAGI. The CDR3 sequence is 15 residues long. The CDR3 DNA follows: TGTGCCAGCACCCTACTAGCGGGAGTTGGTTACGAGCAGTACTTC. It encodes CASTLLAGVGYEQYF.